One sample yielded the 23 T cell receptor beta chains listed below, sequenced in a study of neoadjuvant anti-PD-1 for oral cavity cancer. The assay was immunoSEQ multiplex PCR, and TCRdb's table has in-frame clones only and misses some. The sample has around 17,000 clones; about 64% are singletons. The material was PBMCs, obtained before nivolumab (anti-PD-1) treatment. These receptors were collected from a person between 35 and 79 years old with oral cavity squamous cell carcinoma.

This clone was counted once. The chain recombines TRBV5-6 with TRBJ1-2; D call uncertain. V lost 1 base, J lost 6 bases, and 7 bases lay in between. The CDR3 loop spans 12 amino acids. In germline, CDR1 is SGHDT, CDR2 YYEEEE. The CDR3 here is CASSLSANGYTF. The CDR3 coding sequence is TGTGCCAGCAGCTTGAGTGCTAATGGCTACACCTTC.

V usage is TRBV29-1 and J usage is TRBJ1-2; maybe TRBD1 (5 bases). Trimming took 5 bases from V and 7 from J, leaving 14 bases between them. The CDR3 covers 12 residues. The germline V gene encodes CDR1 SQVTM and CDR2 ANQGSEA. CDR3 in amino acids: CSVPAGIGGYTF. The CDR3 DNA follows: TGCAGCGTTCCCGCAGGGATTGGTGGCTACACCTTC.

This clone showed up just a few times. The chain uses TRBV2 and TRBJ1-1; D is possibly TRBD1 (5 bases). The CDR3 runs 14 residues. Germline CDR1 and CDR2: SNHLY and FYNNEI. V was cut by 6 bases and J by 1 base, with 12 bases left in between. The CDR3 sequence: CASSSTGANTEAFF. The CDR3 DNA reads as TGTGCCAGCAGCAGTACAGGCGCGAACACTGAAGCTTTCTTT.

This clone turned up a few times. Here the CDR3 reads CASSGQTYEQYF. CDR3 nucleotide sequence: TGTGCCAGCAGTGGACAAACCTACGAGCAGTACTTC. The chain is built from TRBV2 and TRBJ2-7; no definite D call. Germline V CDR1 and CDR2: SNHLY, FYNNEI. This CDR3 spans 12 amino acids. Trimming left V 4 bases short and J 2 bases short, with 6 bases between.

The chain carries TRBV14 and TRBJ2-1, with 12 bases matching TRBD2. This CDR3 is 13 amino acids long. The germline V gene encodes CDR1 SGHDN and CDR2 FVKESK. V was pared by 10 bases and J by 9 bases, with 7 bases of the junction left unmatched. CDR3 in DNA: TGTGCCACTGGACTAGCGGGATCGGGTGAGCAGTTCTTC. Its translation is CATGLAGSGEQFF.

The chain joins TRBV7-6 to TRBJ2-7; D tentatively fits TRBD1 or TRBD2 (6 bases each). CDR3 size: 14 residues. Germline assignment: CDR1 SGHVS and CDR2 FNYEAQ. V was trimmed by 5 bases and J by 4 bases, leaving 15 bases between them. The CDR3 coding sequence is TGTGCCAGCAGCCGAGGGGGGCCGGAGTACGAGCAGTACTTC. Protein sequence: CASSRGGPEYEQYF.

This sequence joins TRBV18 and TRBJ1-2, with TRBD1 matching 7 bases. J was trimmed by 2 bases and V by 3 bases; bases with no gene match: 0. CDR1 is KGHSH and CDR2 is LQKENI in the germline V gene. The length of the CDR3 is 13 residues. CDR3 nucleotide sequence: TGTGCCAGCTCACCGGGACAGAACTATGGCTACACCTTC. Its protein product is CASSPGQNYGYTF.

This chain uses TRBV28 with TRBJ1-2; tentative D call: TRBD1 (6 bases). Germline loops: CDR1 MDHEN, CDR2 SYDVKM. V lost 6 bases to trimming and J lost 4 bases, with 21 bases between them. The CDR3 extends over 16 amino acids. The CDR3 coding sequence is TGTGCCAGCAGGCATCCCAGCGGGGGAGGGGGCTATGGCTACACCTTC. The encoded protein is CASRHPSGGGGYGYTF.

In the case of this clone: One end of the junction varies from germline; a read error may be responsible. This chain connects TRBV7-7 to TRBJ2-3; 12 nucleotides match TRBD2. Per the germline V gene, CDR1 is SSHAT and CDR2 is FNYEAQ (reference sequence). There are 18 residues in the CDR3. CDR3 in amino acids: CASSLGAGTSGSTDTQYF. CDR3 DNA sequence: TGTGCTAGCAGCTTAGGGGCTGGGACTAGCGGGAGCACAGATACGCAGTATTTT. Full variable domain (outside the CDR3, taken from reference TRBV7-7 and TRBJ2-3): GAGVSQSPRYKVTKRGQDVTLRCDPISSHATLYWYQQALGQGPEFLTYFNYEAQPDKSGLPSDRFSAERPEGSISTLTIQRTEQRDSAMYRCASSLGAGTSGSTDTQYFGPGTRLTVL.

The J gene is TRBJ2-2, the V gene TRBV29-1; 7 nucleotides match TRBD1. CDR3 length: 11 amino acids. Germline CDR1 and CDR2: SQVTM and ANQGSEA. V was pared by 6 bases and J by 6 bases, with 1 base of the junction left unmatched. This CDR3 is CSVGQAGELFF. The DNA of the CDR3 is TGCAGCGTCGGACAGGCCGGGGAGCTGTTTTTT.

This clone was detected only a few times. This chain uses TRBV9 with TRBJ2-2; unclear D gene. This CDR3 has 15 residues. The germline V gene encodes CDR1 SGDLS and CDR2 YYNGEE. V shed 0 bases and J shed 1 base, with 7 bases lying between them. This CDR3 is CASSVALMNTGELFF. CDR3 bases: TGTGCCAGCAGCGTAGCCCTAATGAACACCGGGGAGCTGTTTTTT.

This clone was recorded a few times. The chain carries TRBV19 and TRBJ1-2; no clear D gene. Germline loops: CDR1 LNHDA, CDR2 SQIVND (reference sequence). Trimming removed 4 bases from V and 4 bases from J, with 10 bases in between. The CDR3 consists of 13 residues. Here the CDR3 DNA reads TGTGCCAGTAGTAAGGACTGGGGCTATGGCTACACCTTC. This sequence encodes CASSKDWGYGYTF.

In its sample, this clone was seen a few times. This sequence joins TRBV14 and TRBJ1-1; 7 bases map to TRBD1. CDR1 is SGHDN and CDR2 is FVKESK in the germline V gene. The CDR3 covers 13 residues. J lost 5 bases, V lost 2 bases, and 2 bases had no gene match. CDR3 sequence (DNA): TGTGCCAGCAGCCAACAGGGGGGGACTGAAGCTTTCTTT. Amino acids: CASSQQGGTEAFF.

DNA for the CDR3: TGTGCCAGTAGTTCACCGGACAGGGCCTTAGATACGCAGTATTTT. The encoded protein is CASSSPDRALDTQYF. The rearrangement links TRBV19 to TRBJ2-3, with TRBD1 identical over 8 bases. The CDR3 extends over 15 amino acids. Germline V CDR1 and CDR2: LNHDA, SQIVND (reference sequence). The J segment lost 5 bases and the V segment lost 5 bases, leaving 9 bases of the junction unmatched.

V and J are TRBV29-1 and TRBJ1-1; TRBD1 aligns across 7 bases. V trimming: 7 bases; J trimming: 5 bases; junction bases outside the gene matches: 25. Germline CDR1 reads SQVTM; CDR2 reads ANQGSEA. The CDR3 totals 18 residues. The CDR3 loop is CSAPSRPQGRSSRTEAFF. CDR3 bases: TGCAGCGCCCCGTCGCGCCCACAGGGGAGAAGTTCGAGAACTGAAGCTTTCTTT.

This clone has only a few counts. The chain has TRBV5-6 and TRBJ1-1; D is unresolved. Between the trimmed V and J ends, which lost 0 bases and 0 bases, there was a span of 6 bases. This CDR3 region has 14 residues. From germline, CDR1 is SGHDT and CDR2 YYEEEE. CDR3 loop: CASSLGRVNTEAFF. The CDR3 bases are TGTGCCAGCAGCTTGGGGAGAGTGAACACTGAAGCTTTCTTT.

This clone has more than one count but fewer than ten. The rearrangement joins TRBV7-2 to TRBJ2-3; 7 bases map to TRBD2. Trimming took 2 bases from V and 0 from J; bases not matched to a gene: 2. Germline CDR1 reads SGHTA; CDR2 reads FQGNSA. The length of the CDR3 is 15 residues. Here the CDR3 reads CASSLMGGSTDTQYF. The CDR3 DNA reads as TGTGCCAGCAGCTTAATGGGGGGGAGCACAGATACGCAGTATTTT.

The DNA for the CDR3 is TGTGCCAGCGGGGACTCCCAAACAGATACGCAGTATTTT. It translates to CASGDSQTDTQYF. The chain combines TRBV6-1 with TRBJ2-3; maybe TRBD2 (6 bases). CDR3 size: 13 residues. V was shortened by 8 bases and J by 3 bases, with 12 bases between the two germline ends. The germline V gene has CDR1 MNHNS and CDR2 SASEGT.

This sequence joins TRBV6-6 and TRBJ2-1; D is undetermined. Germline loops: CDR1 MNHNY, CDR2 SVGAGI (reference sequence). This CDR3 comprises 13 residues. Trimming removed 4 bases at V and 7 bases at J, with 11 bases between. DNA of the CDR3: TGTGCCAGCAGTTTGGATCCACCTAATGAGCAGTTCTTC. This gives the protein CASSLDPPNEQFF.

This clone came up a few times. The rearrangement uses TRBV28 and TRBJ1-5; D remains unclear. Trimming took 2 bases from V and 3 from J, leaving 8 bases between them. Germline assignment: CDR1 MDHEN and CDR2 SYDVKM. The CDR3 extends over 14 amino acids. The CDR3 here is CASSLNQHNQPQHF. The CDR3 nucleotides are TGTGCCAGCAGTTTAAACCAGCACAATCAGCCCCAGCATTTT.

This clone was observed a single time. The chain combines TRBV29-1 with TRBJ2-1; D gene ambiguous. Germline loops: CDR1 SQVTM, CDR2 ANQGSEA. This CDR3 is built from 12 residues. V lost 7 bases and J 6 bases, leaving 13 bases between the germline ends. DNA for the CDR3: TGCAGCGCTCTCATATCATCCAATGAGCAGTTCTTC. This codes for CSALISSNEQFF.

The chain uses TRBV5-4 and TRBJ1-2; TRBD1 matches 8 bases. V shed 0 bases and J 4 bases; nucleotides not matched to a gene: 5. The CDR3 has 15 amino acids. Germline CDR1 is SGHNT and CDR2 is YYREEE (reference sequence). Here the CDR3 reads CASSLAQGAGYGYTF. For the CDR3, the DNA is TGTGCCAGCAGCTTGGCGCAGGGGGCCGGCTATGGCTACACCTTC.

This clone was picked up a small number of times. The V and J genes are TRBV2 and TRBJ2-2; 8 nucleotides line up with TRBD1. This CDR3 region has 14 residues. Germline V gene lookup returns CDR1 SNHLY and CDR2 FYNNEI. V shed 8 bases, J shed 1 base, and the junction held 3 bases outside the gene matches. The CDR3 is CASGQGLNTGELFF. DNA of the CDR3: TGTGCCAGCGGACAGGGCCTGAACACCGGGGAGCTGTTTTTT.